Shown below are 10 T cell receptor beta chains from a single sample sequenced in a study of cytomegalovirus exposure and HLA in healthy donors. TCRdb keeps only in-frame clones here, not all; method: immunoSEQ multiplex PCR. The sample shows tens of thousands of clones, roughly 94% of them seen only once. The sample consisted of PBMCs. The receptors come from a man aged 18 to 30 in good health and CMV-seropositive.

This sequence joins TRBV9 and TRBJ1-3; no definite D call. The CDR3 has 18 amino acids. CDR1 SGDLS and CDR2 YYNGEE come from the germline V gene. Trimming took off 0 bases at V and 4 bases at J, with 20 bases between the two ends. CDR3: CASSVALSSTGGGNTIYF. The CDR3 nucleotides are TGTGCCAGCAGCGTAGCTCTAAGTAGTACCGGAGGCGGAAACACCATATATTTT. Using reference TRBV9 and TRBJ1-3 for the parts outside the CDR3, the full variable domain is DSGVTQTPKHLITATGQRVTLRCSPRSGDLSVYWYQQSLDQGLQFLIQYYNGEERAKGNILERFSAQQFPDLHSELNLSSLELGDSALYFCASSVALSSTGGGNTIYFGEGSWLTVV.

The chain links TRBV6-5 to TRBJ2-5; 9 positions agree with TRBD2. Germline V CDR1 and CDR2: MNHEY, SVGAGI. The CDR3 spans 13 residues. Germline trimming cut 8 bases from V and 9 bases from J; bases unmatched to any gene: 10. CDR3 region: CASRLAGIGAQYF. DNA of the CDR3: TGTGCCAGCCGGCTAGCGGGGATAGGGGCCCAGTACTTC.

The chain employs TRBV7-2 and TRBJ2-1; D unresolved. CDR1 SGHTA and CDR2 FQGNSA come from the germline V gene. The CDR3 loop spans 16 amino acids. Deletions cut 5 bases from V and 4 bases from J, with 18 bases between. The CDR3 DNA reads as TGTGCCAGCAGCAAGGAGAGGTGGATTTCTTACAATGAGCAGTTCTTC. Its protein is CASSKERWISYNEQFF.

The CDR3 sequence: CSVAPQGVGEKLFF. For the CDR3, the DNA is TGCAGCGTTGCCCCACAGGGGGTGGGAGAAAAACTGTTTTTT. The chain recombines TRBV29-1 with TRBJ1-4; 8 nucleotides line up with TRBD1. V gave up 4 bases and J gave up 8 bases; unmatched junction bases: 9. The CDR3 length is 14 residues. The V gene's germline CDR1 is SQVTM and CDR2 ANQGSEA.

This clone has only one observation. This chain links TRBV15 with TRBJ2-7, with unresolved D. Trimming removed 0 bases from V and 4 bases from J, with 7 bases in between. Germline loops: CDR1 LNHNV, CDR2 YYDKDF (reference sequence). The CDR3 is 13 amino acids. In DNA, the CDR3 is TGTGCCACCAGCAGAGATCGGAGTTACGAGCAGTACTTC. Its translation: CATSRDRSYEQYF.

The chain links TRBV7-9 to TRBJ2-1, with D possibly matching TRBD2 (6 bases). The CDR3 totals 14 residues. Germline V gene sequence: CDR1 SEHNR, CDR2 FQNEAQ (reference sequence). V lost 2 bases and J lost 3, with 8 bases in between. This CDR3 is CASSLRRGYNEQFF. The CDR3 nucleotides read TGTGCCAGCAGCTTAAGGCGGGGCTACAATGAGCAGTTCTTC.

This clone occurred once. The chain joins TRBV7-9 to TRBJ2-7; 7 nucleotides line up with TRBD1. This CDR3 comprises 14 residues. Germline assignment: CDR1 SEHNR and CDR2 FQNEAQ (reference sequence). V shed 3 bases and J 2 bases; nucleotides not matched to a gene: 4. CDR3 nucleotide sequence: TGTGCCAGCAGCTTTTGGGACAGACCCTACGAGCAGTACTTC. Its protein is CASSFWDRPYEQYF.

The chain couples TRBV11-3 to TRBJ1-5, with 10 bases that match TRBD1. The CDR3 has 19 amino acids. V lost 5 bases, J lost 2 bases, and 15 bases stayed unmatched. Germline assignment: CDR1 SGHNT and CDR2 YENEEA. This CDR3 is CASSPPGQGLVAGNQPQHF. CDR3 coding DNA: TGTGCCAGCAGCCCCCCGGGACAGGGGTTAGTGGCTGGCAATCAGCCCCAGCATTTT.

The V and J genes are TRBV7-2 and TRBJ2-7; D might be TRBD1 (7 bases). Deletions cut 2 bases from V and 0 bases from J, with 20 bases between. This CDR3 is built from 18 residues. Germline V gene data show CDR1 as SGHTA and CDR2 as FQGNSA. This chain's CDR3 is CASSLRGASRDSSYEQYF. CDR3 DNA sequence: TGTGCCAGCAGCTTAAGGGGGGCTAGTCGGGACAGCTCCTACGAGCAGTACTTC.

The table lists this clone with a count of one. The chain couples TRBV6-6 to TRBJ1-1; 10 nucleotides line up with TRBD1. CDR3 length: 14 residues. Germline lookup yields CDR1 MNHNY and CDR2 SVGAGI (reference sequence). Trimming cost V 5 bases and J 4 bases; bases outside gene matches: 4. CDR3 region: CASSPGDRGTEAFF. Written as DNA, the CDR3 is TGTGCCAGCAGTCCTGGGGACAGGGGCACTGAAGCTTTCTTT.